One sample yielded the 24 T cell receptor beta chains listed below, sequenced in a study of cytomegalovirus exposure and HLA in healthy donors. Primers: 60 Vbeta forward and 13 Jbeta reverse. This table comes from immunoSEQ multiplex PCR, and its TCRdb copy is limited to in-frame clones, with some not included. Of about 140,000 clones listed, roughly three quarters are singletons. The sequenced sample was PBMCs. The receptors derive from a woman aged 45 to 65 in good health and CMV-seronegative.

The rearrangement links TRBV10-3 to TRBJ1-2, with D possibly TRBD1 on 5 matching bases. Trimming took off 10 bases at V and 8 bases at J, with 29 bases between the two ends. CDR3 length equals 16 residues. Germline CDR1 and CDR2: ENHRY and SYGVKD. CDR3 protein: CATKDRRLSGGTGYTF. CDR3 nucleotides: TGTGCCACCAAAGACCGCCGGCTGTCGGGAGGGACCGGCTACACCTTC.

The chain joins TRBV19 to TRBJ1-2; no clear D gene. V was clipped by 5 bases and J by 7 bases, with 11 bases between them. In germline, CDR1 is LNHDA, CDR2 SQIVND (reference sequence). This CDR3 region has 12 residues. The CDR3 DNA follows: TGTGCCAGTAGTGAAGTTCGGAGTGGCTACACCTTC. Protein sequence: CASSEVRSGYTF.

CDR3 loop: CASSIGSTHQPQHF. CDR3 sequence (DNA): TGTGCCAGTAGTATTGGGAGTACCCATCAGCCCCAGCATTTT. V and J are TRBV19 and TRBJ1-5; no clear D. The V end lost 3 bases, the J end lost 5 bases, and 11 bases lay between the germline ends. Germline V gives CDR1 LNHDA, CDR2 SQIVND (reference sequence). This CDR3 is 14 amino acids long.

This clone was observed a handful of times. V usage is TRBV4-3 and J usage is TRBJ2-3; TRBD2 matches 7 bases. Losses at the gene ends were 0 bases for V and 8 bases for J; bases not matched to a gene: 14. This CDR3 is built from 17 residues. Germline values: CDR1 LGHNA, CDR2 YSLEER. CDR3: CASSQDLSGVAGITQYF. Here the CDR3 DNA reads TGCGCCAGCAGCCAAGACCTGAGCGGGGTCGCTGGGATTACGCAGTATTTT.

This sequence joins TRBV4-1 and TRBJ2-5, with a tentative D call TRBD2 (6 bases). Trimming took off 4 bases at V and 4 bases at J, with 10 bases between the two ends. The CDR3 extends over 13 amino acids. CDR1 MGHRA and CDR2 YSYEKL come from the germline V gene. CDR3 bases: TGCGCCAGCAGCCTGGGACTGTTAGAGACCCAGTACTTC. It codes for CASSLGLLETQYF.

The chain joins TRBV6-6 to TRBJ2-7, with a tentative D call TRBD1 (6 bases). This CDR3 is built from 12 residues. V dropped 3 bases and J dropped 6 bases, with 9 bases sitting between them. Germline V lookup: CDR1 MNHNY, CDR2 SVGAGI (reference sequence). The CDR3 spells CASSYDRPEQYF. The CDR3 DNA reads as TGTGCCAGCAGTTATGACAGGCCCGAGCAGTACTTC.

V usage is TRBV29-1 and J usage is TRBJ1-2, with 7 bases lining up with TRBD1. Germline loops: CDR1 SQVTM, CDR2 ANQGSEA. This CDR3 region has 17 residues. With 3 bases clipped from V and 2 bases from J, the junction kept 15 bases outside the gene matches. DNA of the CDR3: TGCAGCGTTGACCGGAACAGGGGACGTAGTAGGAACTATGGCTACACCTTC. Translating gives CSVDRNRGRSRNYGYTF. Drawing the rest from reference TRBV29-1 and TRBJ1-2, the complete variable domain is SAVISQKPSRDICQRGTSLTIQCQVDSQVTMMFWYRQQPGQSLTLIATANQGSEATYESGFVIDKFPISRPNLTFSTLTVSNMSPEDSSIYLCSVDRNRGRSRNYGYTFGSGTRLTVV.

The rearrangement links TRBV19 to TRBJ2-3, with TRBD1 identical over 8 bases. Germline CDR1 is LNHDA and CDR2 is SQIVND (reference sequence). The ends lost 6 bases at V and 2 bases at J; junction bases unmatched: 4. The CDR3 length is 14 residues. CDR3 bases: TGTGCCAGTAGACGGACAGGGCCCACAGATACGCAGTATTTT. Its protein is CASRRTGPTDTQYF.

The CDR3 here is CASSPTFAGGSNTGELFF. The DNA of the CDR3 is TGTGCCAGCAGCCCGACCTTTGCGGGGGGGTCGAACACCGGGGAGCTGTTTTTT. The rearrangement joins TRBV7-2 to TRBJ2-2, with TRBD2 matching 9 bases. CDR3 length: 18 amino acids. The ends lost 5 bases at V and 0 bases at J; junction bases unmatched: 10. Germline values: CDR1 SGHTA, CDR2 FQGNSA.

CDR3 nucleotide sequence: TGCGCCAGCAGCGTTGAGGGACAAGCGAACACCATATATTTT. Translating gives CASSVEGQANTIYF. The chain employs TRBV5-1 and TRBJ1-3, with D possibly being TRBD1 (6 bases). The germline V and J ends were trimmed by 4 bases and 7 bases, with 15 bases remaining between them. Germline V gives CDR1 SGHRS, CDR2 YFSETQ. CDR3 length: 14 residues.

The CDR3 sequence: CASSQEGAGGAADTQYF. CDR3 nucleotides: TGCGCCAGCAGCCAAGAAGGCGCGGGGGGGGCCGCGGATACGCAGTATTTT. The V and J genes are TRBV4-1 and TRBJ2-3, with TRBD2 matching over 9 bases. Germline values: CDR1 MGHRA, CDR2 YSYEKL. The CDR3 runs 17 residues. V lost 0 bases and J lost 6; bases outside the gene matches: 10.

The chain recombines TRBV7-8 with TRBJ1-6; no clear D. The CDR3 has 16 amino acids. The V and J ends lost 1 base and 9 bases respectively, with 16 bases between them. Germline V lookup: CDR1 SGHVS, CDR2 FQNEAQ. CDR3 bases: TGTGCCAGCAGCTTAGACTACCTCTCATCGGGTTCACCCCTCCACTTT. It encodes CASSLDYLSSGSPLHF.

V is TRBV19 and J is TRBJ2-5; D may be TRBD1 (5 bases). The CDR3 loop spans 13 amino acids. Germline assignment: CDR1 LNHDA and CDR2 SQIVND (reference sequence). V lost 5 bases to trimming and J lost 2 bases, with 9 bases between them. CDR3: CASSRQGQETQYF. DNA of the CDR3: TGTGCCAGTAGTCGGCAGGGACAAGAGACCCAGTACTTC.

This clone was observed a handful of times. Here the CDR3 DNA reads TGTGCCAGCAGTGATGGACAGGGGGTTGAAAAACTGTTTTTT. It specifies CASSDGQGVEKLFF. The rearrangement links TRBV6-5 to TRBJ1-4, with 10 bases that match TRBD1. V was clipped by 5 bases and J by 7 bases; unmatched bases: 4. The germline gives CDR1 MNHEY, CDR2 SVGAGI. This CDR3 contains 14 residues.

The CDR3 DNA is TGCGCCAGCAGCCAGAGCACTAGCTCCGGGACGGAGCTGTTTTTT. The encoded protein is CASSQSTSSGTELFF. This chain joins TRBV4-3 and TRBJ2-2; weak D call: TRBD2 (6 bases). The CDR3 has 15 residues. Trimming pared 3 bases from V and 10 bases from J, leaving 18 bases between. The V gene's germline CDR1 is LGHNA and CDR2 YSLEER.

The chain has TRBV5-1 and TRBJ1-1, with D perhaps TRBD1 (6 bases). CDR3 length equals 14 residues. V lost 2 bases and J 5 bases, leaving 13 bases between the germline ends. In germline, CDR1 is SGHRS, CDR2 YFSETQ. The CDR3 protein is CASSLQAGATEAFF. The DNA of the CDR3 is TGCGCCAGCAGCTTACAGGCGGGGGCGACTGAAGCTTTCTTT.

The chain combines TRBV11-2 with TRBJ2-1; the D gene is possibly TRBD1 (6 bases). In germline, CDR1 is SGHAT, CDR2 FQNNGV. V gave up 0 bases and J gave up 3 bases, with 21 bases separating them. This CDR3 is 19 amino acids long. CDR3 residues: CASSLDPGVPRSIYNEQFF. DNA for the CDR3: TGTGCCAGCAGCTTAGATCCAGGGGTCCCGAGGAGCATCTACAATGAGCAGTTCTTC. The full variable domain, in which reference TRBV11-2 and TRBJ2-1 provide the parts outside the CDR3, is EAGVAQSPRYKIIEKRQSVAFWCNPISGHATLYWYQQILGQGPKLLIQFQNNGVVDDSQLPKDRFSAERLKGVDSTLKIQPAKLEDSAVYLCASSLDPGVPRSIYNEQFFGPGTRLTVL.

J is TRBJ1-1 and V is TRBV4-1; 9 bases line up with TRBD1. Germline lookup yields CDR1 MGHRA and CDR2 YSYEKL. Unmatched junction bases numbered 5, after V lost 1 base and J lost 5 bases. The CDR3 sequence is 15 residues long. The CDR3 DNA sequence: TGCGCCAGCAGCCAAGCCACCGGGACAGGGACTGAAGCTTTCTTT. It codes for CASSQATGTGTEAFF.

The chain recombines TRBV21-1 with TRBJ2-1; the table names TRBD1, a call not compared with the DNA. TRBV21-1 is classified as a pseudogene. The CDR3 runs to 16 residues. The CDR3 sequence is CASSKLGQGTYNEQFF. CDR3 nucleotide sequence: TGTGCCAGCAGCAAACTCGGACAGGGGACCTACAATGAGCAGTTCTTC.

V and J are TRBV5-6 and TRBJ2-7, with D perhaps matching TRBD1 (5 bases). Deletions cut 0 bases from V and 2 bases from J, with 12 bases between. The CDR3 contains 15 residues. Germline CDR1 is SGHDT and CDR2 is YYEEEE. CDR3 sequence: CASSLVAGYTYEQYF. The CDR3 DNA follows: TGTGCCAGCAGCTTGGTAGCAGGGTATACCTACGAGCAGTACTTC.

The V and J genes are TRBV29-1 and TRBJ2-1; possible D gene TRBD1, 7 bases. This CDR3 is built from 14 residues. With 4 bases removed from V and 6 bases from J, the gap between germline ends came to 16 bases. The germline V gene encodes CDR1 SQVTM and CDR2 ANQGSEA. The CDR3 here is CSVGGAGQSNEQFF. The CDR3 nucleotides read TGCAGCGTTGGGGGGGCGGGACAGAGCAATGAGCAGTTCTTC.

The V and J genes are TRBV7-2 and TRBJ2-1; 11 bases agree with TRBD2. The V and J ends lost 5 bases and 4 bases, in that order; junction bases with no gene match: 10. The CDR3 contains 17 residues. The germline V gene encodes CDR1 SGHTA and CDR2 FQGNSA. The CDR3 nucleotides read TGTGCCAGCAGCATCAGTACTAGCGGGGGCTCGTACAATGAGCAGTTCTTC. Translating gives CASSISTSGGSYNEQFF. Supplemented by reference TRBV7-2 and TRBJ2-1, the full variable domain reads GAGVSQSPSNKVTEKGKDVELRCDPISGHTALYWYRQSLGQGLEFLIYFQGNSAPDKSGLPSDRFSAERTGGSVSTLTIQRTQQEDSAVYLCASSISTSGGSYNEQFFGPGTRLTVL.

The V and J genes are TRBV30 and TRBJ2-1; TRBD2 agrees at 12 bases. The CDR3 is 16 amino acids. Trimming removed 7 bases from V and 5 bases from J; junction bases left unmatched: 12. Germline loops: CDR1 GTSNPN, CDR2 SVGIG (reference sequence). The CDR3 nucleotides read TGTGCCTCCCTGCGGACTAGCGGGGCCCTAAACAATGAGCAGTTCTTC. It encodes CASLRTSGALNNEQFF.

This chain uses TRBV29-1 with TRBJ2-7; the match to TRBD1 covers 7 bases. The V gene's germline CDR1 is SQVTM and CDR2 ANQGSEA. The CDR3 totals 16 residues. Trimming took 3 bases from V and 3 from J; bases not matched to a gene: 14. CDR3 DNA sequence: TGCAGCGTTGATACAGGGGCCTTATCCCCTTACTACGAGCAGTACTTC. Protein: CSVDTGALSPYYEQYF.